Sequencing of this TCR beta chain was carried out in a study of T-cell memory formation after mild COVID-19. Study-level results: Clones contracting over day 15 to 85 were CD4/CD8 balanced, with later expanders leaning CD4+.

Each CDR3 protein is one row after TCRdb ran MiXCR on the 5' RACE reads. The top ten hold approximately 23% of the sample, which has about 290,000 distinct CDR3 sequences, 15% to 20% seen once. Regarding this clonotype: Its antigen remains unknown. One end of the junction varies from germline; a read error may be responsible.

The CDR3 covers 13 residues. Germline V gene data show CDR1 as SSHAT and CDR2 as FNYEAQ (reference sequence). The chain links TRBV7-7 to TRBJ1-1; D is ambiguous. The sequenced sample was PBMCs or a T cell subset sorted from them (not recorded which). The source of this sequence is a man younger than 35 who had mild COVID-19 (a few samples of this study predate the infection). Cell type and time point are not known. DNA for the CDR3: TGTGCTAGCAGCTTTAGTACGAACACTGAAGCTTTCTTT. Translation gives CASSFSTNTEAFF.